This T cell receptor (beta chain) was recorded in a study of cytotoxic CD8 clonotypes in ibrutinib-treated CLL. Study information: Investigators collected response samples after a median approximately eleven months of treatment, range 6 to 36. Among the samples, the mean was approximately 260,000 productive templates and some 100,000 productive rearrangements.

The table came from immunoSEQ multiplex PCR; TCRdb's copy has only in-frame clones and leaves some out. This repertoire shows about 130,000 clones, around 84% found once; its top ten account for roughly 3.3%. The V and J ends lost 7 bases and 6 bases respectively, with 20 bases between them. From germline, CDR1 is ENHRY and CDR2 SYGVKD. This CDR3 contains 15 residues. General study points: Public clonotypes were uncommon and contracted or stayed stable on treatment. Baseline levels of clonality went above those of age-matched healthy donors and moved with circulating CD8+ T-cell counts.

Concerning this clone itself: Its specificity is not known.

The sequence was obtained from a human donor with chronic lymphocytic leukemia. The sample in question was PBMCs, obtained after 24 months of ibrutinib treatment. The V and J genes are TRBV10-3 and TRBJ2-3, with D possibly matching TRBD1 (6 bases). CDR3 sequence reads: CAITLNGQSGDTQYF. CDR3 coding DNA: TGTGCCATCACCCTTAATGGACAGTCGGGGGATACGCAGTATTTT.